These 21 T cell receptor beta chains originate from one sample sequenced in a study of blood T cells in healthy people across ages. It was with a sample-barcoded 5' primer and a J-beta primer mix that a second PCR of roughly 7 to 12 cycles was run. TCRdb reanalysed the 5' RACE reads using MiXCR and keeps one entry per CDR3 protein. The sample shows 1.5 million to 2 million distinct CDR3 sequences, 28% of them seen only once. Specimen: blood. Source of these receptors: a woman aged 30 to 39 in good health.

This clonotype was counted a few times. V gene TRBV14 combines with J gene TRBJ2-4, with TRBD2 matching over 8 bases. TRBJ2-5 explains the end of the DNA better; the J call may be wrong. The CDR3 is made up of 15 amino acids. CDR1 SGHDN and CDR2 FVKESK come from the germline V gene. The CDR3, as DNA: TGTGCCAGCAGCCCACCGGGACTAGTTGGAGAGACCCAGTACTTC. Translated: CASSPPGLVGETQYF.

This clonotype came up a few times. This chain connects TRBV5-1 to TRBJ2-5, with 8 bases fitting TRBD2. Unmatched junction bases numbered 7, after V lost 7 bases and J lost 5 bases. The CDR3 is 13 amino acids. Germline assignment: CDR1 SGHRS and CDR2 YFSETQ. CDR3 residues: CASLGGAGETQYF. The DNA for the CDR3 is TGCGCCAGCCTCGGGGGGGCTGGGGAGACCCAGTACTTC.

This clonotype was seen only a few times. The genes are TRBV29-1 and TRBJ2-4; weak D call: TRBD2 (6 bases). The CDR3 consists of 15 residues. Per the germline V gene, CDR1 is SQVTM and CDR2 is ANQGSEA. The V gene lost 7 bases and the J gene lost 1 base, with 17 bases spanning the gap. CDR3 sequence reads: CSAGDGGSAKNIQYF. CDR3 DNA sequence: TGCAGCGCGGGGGATGGGGGGTCGGCCAAAAACATTCAGTACTTC. Drawing the rest from reference TRBV29-1 and TRBJ2-4, the complete variable domain is SAVISQKPSRDICQRGTSLTIQCQVDSQVTMMFWYRQQPGQSLTLIATANQGSEATYESGFVIDKFPISRPNLTFSTLTVSNMSPEDSSIYLCSAGDGGSAKNIQYFGAGTRLSVL.

The rearrangement joins TRBV7-2 to TRBJ2-3; D uncertain. Trimming cost V 5 bases and J 4 bases, with 10 bases left between them. This CDR3 region has 13 residues. Germline V gene sequence: CDR1 SGHTA, CDR2 FQGNSA. The CDR3 here is CASSPQIADTQYF. CDR3 in DNA: TGTGCCAGCAGCCCCCAGATCGCAGATACGCAGTATTTT.

V gene TRBV9 combines with J gene TRBJ2-1; D gene ambiguous. The CDR3 length is 15 residues. The V and J ends lost 5 bases and 0 bases respectively, with 12 bases between them. Germline CDR1 SGDLS, CDR2 YYNGEE. CDR3 in DNA: TGTGCCAGCAGGGCGACCGGTAGCTCCTACAATGAGCAGTTCTTC. It is translated as CASRATGSSYNEQFF.

The rearrangement uses TRBV18 and TRBJ1-4; 9 bases align to TRBD1. Trimming cost V 4 bases and J 3 bases; bases outside gene matches: 6. The CDR3 spans 16 residues. Germline CDR1 reads KGHSH; CDR2 reads LQKENI. CDR3 in amino acids: CASSQFRDRANEKLFF. Here the CDR3 DNA reads TGTGCCAGCTCACAGTTCCGGGACAGGGCTAATGAAAAACTGTTTTTT.

This clonotype was counted at least ten times. J is TRBJ2-7 and V is TRBV20-1; TRBD1 is a possible D gene (6 bases). V dropped 6 bases and J dropped 1 base, with 13 bases sitting between them. The germline V gene has CDR1 DFQATT and CDR2 SNEGSKA (reference sequence). The CDR3 sequence is 13 residues long. The CDR3 nucleotides are TGCAGTGCCGTGGCAGGGGCGTCCTACGAGCAGTACTTC. Its protein product is CSAVAGASYEQYF.

CDR3 sequence (DNA): TGTGCCAGCAACCAGTCGAGCAGGGCTAGTGTCACCGAGCAGTACGTC. Translation gives CASNQSSRASVTEQYV. The V call is TRBV14, the J call TRBJ2-7; perhaps TRBD1 as D (5 bases). The CDR3 sequence is 16 residues long. V gave up 7 bases and J gave up 6 bases, with 25 bases separating them. Germline V gene sequence: CDR1 SGHDN, CDR2 FVKESK.

The chain employs TRBV12-5 and TRBJ2-1, with D maybe TRBD2 (5 bases). Trimming cost V 1 base and J 3 bases, with 7 bases left between them. The length of the CDR3 is 14 residues. Germline V gene data show CDR1 as LGHNT and CDR2 as FRNRAP. The CDR3 DNA follows: TGTGCTAGTGGTTTGGGAACTAGCTACAATGAGCAGTTCTTC. Amino acid sequence: CASGLGTSYNEQFF.

There are a few counts of this clonotype. J is TRBJ1-1 and V is TRBV29-1; no clear D. Between the trimmed V and J ends, which lost 5 bases and 0 bases, there was a span of 10 bases. CDR1 and CDR2 (germline): SQVTM, ANQGSEA. The CDR3 covers 13 residues. The CDR3 DNA is TGCAGCGTTCGGATCCGACTGAACACTGAAGCTTTCTTT. Its translation: CSVRIRLNTEAFF.

This clonotype was seen more than once but under ten times. This sequence joins TRBV5-1 and TRBJ2-3; 7 nucleotides line up with TRBD1. V lost 4 bases and J lost 6; bases outside the gene matches: 5. The CDR3 has 13 residues. Germline V gene data show CDR1 as SGHRS and CDR2 as YFSETQ. The CDR3 reads CASSPPDRDTQYF. The CDR3 DNA follows: TGCGCCAGCAGCCCACCGGACAGGGATACGCAGTATTTT.

The sample holds many counts of this clonotype. V is TRBV7-7 and J is TRBJ2-5, with TRBD1 matching 7 bases. The length of the CDR3 is 13 residues. Germline CDR1 reads SSHAT; CDR2 reads FNYEAQ (reference sequence). V lost 5 bases to trimming and J lost 3 bases; unmatched junction nucleotides: 3. For the CDR3, the DNA is TGTGCCAGCAGCGCAGACAGGGAAGAGACCCAGTACTTC. Amino acid sequence: CASSADREETQYF.

Only a few counts were recorded for this clonotype. This chain joins TRBV6-1 and TRBJ2-7; possibly TRBD2 for D (6 bases). Trimming stripped 3 bases from V and 7 bases from J, with 16 bases between. The CDR3 is made up of 14 amino acids. Germline CDR1 and CDR2: MNHNS and SASEGT. This CDR3 is CASSERGQYNEQYF. The CDR3 nucleotides read TGTGCCAGCAGTGAGCGGGGCCAGTACAATGAGCAGTACTTC.

This clonotype was counted a single time. This rearrangement joins TRBV6-1 to TRBJ1-6, with 9 positions matching TRBD1. With V trimmed by 5 bases and J by 0 bases, 11 bases remained unmatched. The CDR3 runs to 19 residues. Looked up from germline, CDR1 is MNHNS and CDR2 is SASEGT. Here the CDR3 DNA reads TGTGCCAGCAGTAATTACAGGGGGCGGCCTTCCTCCTATAATTCACCCCTCCACTTT. Its protein product is CASSNYRGRPSSYNSPLHF.

This clonotype came up a few times. The chain recombines TRBV30 with TRBJ1-2; perhaps TRBD1 as D (5 bases). CDR3 size: 14 residues. Trimming left V 1 base short and J 1 base short, with 10 bases between. CDR1 and CDR2 (germline): GTSNPN, SVGIG (reference sequence). Written as DNA, the CDR3 is TGTGCCTGGAGTGCTATGAGGGGTAACTATGGCTACACCTTC. Translated, it gives CAWSAMRGNYGYTF. Full variable domain (remainder filled in from reference TRBV30 and TRBJ1-2): SQTIHQWPATLVQPVGSPLSLECTVEGTSNPNLYWYRQAAGRGLQLLFYSVGIGQISSEVPQNLSASRPQDRQFILSSKKLLLSDSGFYLCAWSAMRGNYGYTFGSGTRLTVV.

The chain carries TRBV6-1 and TRBJ2-1; TRBD1 matches 7 bases. The germline gives CDR1 MNHNS, CDR2 SASEGT. Trimming removed 6 bases from V and 8 bases from J; junction bases left unmatched: 13. This CDR3 is 15 amino acids long. The CDR3 nucleotides read TGTGCCAGCAGCCTGGGACAGTTGAGCCAGGATGAGCAGTTCTTC. Its translation is CASSLGQLSQDEQFF.

The V call is TRBV7-9, the J call TRBJ2-3; tentatively, D is TRBD1 or TRBD2 (5 bases each). Germline CDR1 SEHNR, CDR2 FQNEAQ (reference sequence). This CDR3 has 14 residues. Trimming removed 10 bases from V and 7 bases from J, with 21 bases in between. CDR3 region: CATARDGHMYTQYF. DNA of the CDR3: TGTGCCACAGCCCGGGACGGGCATATGTATACGCAGTATTTT.

V usage is TRBV7-3 and J usage is TRBJ2-3; maybe TRBD2 (5 bases). Germline loops: CDR1 SGHTA, CDR2 FQGTGA. V was cut by 5 bases and J by 2 bases, with 11 bases left in between. This CDR3 has 14 residues. For the CDR3, the DNA is TGTGCCAGCAGCGCCGGGGATGACACAGATACGCAGTATTTT. Translation gives CASSAGDDTDTQYF.

The chain recombines TRBV6-5 with TRBJ1-2, with D possibly being TRBD1 (5 bases). Germline CDR1 MNHEY, CDR2 SVGAGI. This CDR3 contains 13 residues. V was cut by 7 bases and J by 2 bases, with 11 bases left in between. CDR3 sequence: CASTRGSNYGYTF. CDR3 DNA sequence: TGTGCCAGCACCCGGGGGTCCAACTATGGCTACACCTTC.

Many counts were recorded for this clonotype. This chain links TRBV7-2 with TRBJ2-5, with D possibly matching TRBD2 (5 bases). Between the trimmed V and J ends, which lost 5 bases and 1 base, there was a span of 11 bases. The CDR3 is 14 residues long. Germline CDR1 SGHTA, CDR2 FQGNSA. DNA for the CDR3: TGTGCCAGCAGCCCCAGCGGAGTCCAAGAGACCCAGTACTTC. Protein product: CASSPSGVQETQYF.

The chain uses TRBV7-2 and TRBJ2-1, with D hard to call. V was shortened by 2 bases and J by 8 bases, with 10 bases between the two germline ends. The CDR3 spans 13 residues. Looked up from germline, CDR1 is SGHTA and CDR2 is FQGNSA. CDR3 amino acids: CASSLRIPHEQFF. The CDR3 bases are TGTGCCAGCAGCTTACGGATCCCTCATGAGCAGTTCTTC.